The entry below describes one T cell receptor beta chain. Trimming took off 3 bases at V and 3 bases at J, with 11 bases between the two ends. This CDR3 is built from 14 residues. Germline V gives CDR1 DFQATT, CDR2 SNEGSKA (reference sequence). Those enrolled in Seattle joined during active infection and were followed longitudinally afterward. This entry is derived from a study of blood T cell repertoires in COVID-19. Generated by immunoSEQ multiplex PCR, the TCRdb table keeps only in-frame clones and is missing some. The top ten clones hold about 0.91% of a sample with fewer than 600,000 clones, 85% to 90% of them seen once.

The TCR comes from a man between 18 and 29 years old with COVID-19, enrolled during active disease. The sequenced sample was peripheral blood. The V call is TRBV20-1, the J call TRBJ2-2; D might be TRBD1 (6 bases). The CDR3 loop is CSASAGAYTGELFF. CDR3 nucleotide sequence: TGCAGTGCTAGTGCAGGGGCCTACACCGGGGAGCTGTTTTTT.